One T cell receptor (beta chain) is described in this entry. J lost 8 bases, V lost 5 bases, and 10 bases had no gene match. The germline V gene has CDR1 SNHLY and CDR2 FYNNEI. This CDR3 is built from 16 residues. This record comes from a study of blood T cell repertoires in COVID-19. About the research overall: Samples representing acute and convalescent COVID-19 were sourced from the United States, Italy and Spain. Sample material is recorded as cDNA or gDNA derived from T cells, B-cell-depleted T cells, or PBMCs.

Seattle patients were enrolled during active infection and followed longitudinally. Authors' methods: Estimation of nucleated cell counts was performed using reference gene primer amplification. Profiling relied on immunoSEQ multiplex PCR, and the TCRdb table lists in-frame clones only, not all of them. From that table come the V and J calls and clone size; the DNA was used to work out D and trimming. Of 170,000 or so clones listed, around 90% are singletons. This receptor was taken from a man aged 55 to 70 with COVID-19, enrolled during active disease. The material sequenced was peripheral blood. The chain has TRBV2 and TRBJ2-1, with 12 bases fitting TRBD2. The CDR3, as DNA: TGTGCCAGCAGTTACATACTAGCGGGAGGATCGGATGAGCAGTTCTTC. Residues: CASSYILAGGSDEQFF.